The source of this T cell receptor beta chain is a study of T cell repertoires in cytomegalovirus infection. At the level of the study: Through public TCR beta signatures, both CMV infection and matching HLA type were indicated.

TCRdb fed the reads into MiXCR, producing one record per CDR3 protein. The table shows 250,000 to 300,000 distinct CDR3 sequences, with around 13% occurring only once. The CDR3 loop spans 14 amino acids. Trimming removed 7 bases from V and 5 bases from J; junction bases left unmatched: 10. Germline assignment: CDR1 SGHNT and CDR2 YYREEE (reference sequence). Study-level results: Carriers of CMV plus the relevant HLA were identified by cumulative public TCR beta family frequency. CMV-specific TCR beta clonotypes restricted by HLA-C were the ones dominating the ex vivo response.

In this sample, this clonotype turned up a few times. Its antigen remains unidentified. V gene TRBV5-4 combines with J gene TRBJ1-1; 8 bases map to TRBD1. Sequencing was done on a sample of PBMCs. The sequence derives from a human donor in good health (CMV status not recorded). Some clones in this sample may be carry-over from other donors' samples. The CDR3 DNA sequence: TGTGCCAGCGAAGACAGGGGCGGGGTGACTGAAGCTTTCTTT. Amino acids: CASEDRGGVTEAFF. Full variable domain (rest looked up from reference TRBV5-4 and TRBJ1-1): ETGVTQSPTHLIKTRGQQVTLRCSSQSGHNTVSWYQQALGQGPQFIFQYYREEENGRGNFPPRFSGLQFPNYSSELNVNALELDDSALYLCASEDRGGVTEAFFGQGTRLTVV.